This T cell receptor (beta chain) was obtained from a study of T cells in Graves' hyperthyroidism and ophthalmopathy. In germline, CDR1 is SNHLY, CDR2 FYNNEI. This CDR3 is 15 amino acids long. With V trimmed by 3 bases and J by 14 bases, 13 bases remained unmatched. Amplified regions were TCR beta CDR3 sequences from RNA transcripts. The TCR CDR3 was amplified in a first-round RT-PCR using the HTBI primer set. TCRdb passed the multiplex PCR reads through MiXCR, listing each CDR3 protein once. The sample has some 550,000 distinct CDR3 sequences, about 16% seen once. Sequenced sample: blood. The TCR was taken from a woman aged 35 to 49 with Graves' ophthalmopathy. The chain links TRBV2 to TRBJ1-6, with TRBD1 identical over 7 bases. CDR3 nucleotides: TGTGCCAGCAGTGAGGATTCTCCACAGGGGTTCTCCCTCCACTTT. Translated: CASSEDSPQGFSLHF.